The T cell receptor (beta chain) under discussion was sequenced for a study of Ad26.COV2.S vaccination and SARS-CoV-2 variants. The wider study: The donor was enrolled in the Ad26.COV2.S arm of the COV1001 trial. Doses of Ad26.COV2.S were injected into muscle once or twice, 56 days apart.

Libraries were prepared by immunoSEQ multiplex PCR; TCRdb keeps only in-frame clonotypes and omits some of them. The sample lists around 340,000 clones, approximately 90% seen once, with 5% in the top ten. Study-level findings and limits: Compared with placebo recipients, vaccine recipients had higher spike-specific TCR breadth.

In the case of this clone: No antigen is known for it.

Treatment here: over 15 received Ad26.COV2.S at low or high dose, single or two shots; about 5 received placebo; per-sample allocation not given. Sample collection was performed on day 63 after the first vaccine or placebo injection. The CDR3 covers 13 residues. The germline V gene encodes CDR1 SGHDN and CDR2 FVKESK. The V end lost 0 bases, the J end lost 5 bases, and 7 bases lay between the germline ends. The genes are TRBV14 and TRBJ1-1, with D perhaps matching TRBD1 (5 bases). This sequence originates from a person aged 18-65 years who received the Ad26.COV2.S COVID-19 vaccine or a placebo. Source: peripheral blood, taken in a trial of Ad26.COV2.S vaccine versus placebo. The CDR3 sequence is CASSQDRQTEAFF. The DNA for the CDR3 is TGTGCCAGCAGCCAAGACCGACAGACTGAAGCTTTCTTT. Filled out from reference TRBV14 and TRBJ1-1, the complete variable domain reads EAGVTQFPSHSVIEKGQTVTLRCDPISGHDNLYWYRRVMGKEIKFLLHFVKESKQDESGMPNNRFLAERTGGTYSTLKVQPAELEDSGVYFCASSQDRQTEAFFGQGTRLTVV.